These T cell receptor beta chains were read from a single sample in a study of cytomegalovirus exposure and HLA in healthy donors. Only in-frame clones appear in the TCRdb table, and some are missing; sequencing was by immunoSEQ multiplex PCR. The data show about 130,000 clones, about 77% seen once. Sequencing used PBMCs. All receptors come from a male donor in good health and CMV-seronegative. The CDR3 runs from the conserved cysteine through the conserved F or W. The D gene is left open where the match is weak. Clone size appears in some rows only: once, few, many, or a class for an expanded clone.

J	size	D	V	DNA	CDR3
TRBJ2-1	NA	TRBD2	TRBV19	TGTGCCAGTAGTATCAAGCTTGGACTAGTCGGTGAGCAGTTCTTC	CASSIKLGLVGEQFF
TRBJ1-1	NA	NA	TRBV4-2	TGTGCCAGCAGCCAAGATCAGGCACTGAACACTGAAGCTTTCTTT	CASSQDQALNTEAFF
TRBJ1-2	NA	NA	TRBV14	TGTGCCAGCAGCCAATCACTCCGGGGCTACACCTTC	CASSQSLRGYTF
TRBJ1-5	NA	TRBD1	TRBV5-8	TGTGCCAGCAGCCCCGGGACAGGGGACAGTCAGCCCCAGCATTTT	CASSPGTGDSQPQHF
TRBJ1-3	NA	NA	TRBV29-1	TGCAGCGTTGGTGTGGACAGAGATCCGGGAAACACCATATATTTT	CSVGVDRDPGNTIYF
TRBJ1-4	NA	NA	TRBV6-5	TGTGCCAGCAGTTACCAGGGTAGTAAACTGTTTTTT	CASSYQGSKLFF
TRBJ1-1	NA	TRBD1	TRBV5-1	TGCGCCAGCAGCCAGGGGACAGAGAGGCTAGCTGAAGCTTTCTTT	CASSQGTERLAEAFF
TRBJ2-3	few	TRBD2	TRBV6-1	TGTGCCAGCAGTGTCGGGAGCGGGGGCACAGATACGCAGTATTTT	CASSVGSGGTDTQYF
TRBJ2-7	NA	NA	TRBV6-1	TGTGCCAGCAGTGAGGAGGGGGGGGCCTACGAGCAGTACTTC	CASSEEGGAYEQYF
TRBJ2-3	NA	TRBD2	TRBV7-9	TGTGCCAGCAGCCTACTGACTAGCGGGAGCACAGATACGCAGTATTTT	CASSLLTSGSTDTQYF
TRBJ2-7	NA	NA	TRBV6-5	TGTGCCAGCAGTTTGGAGGCTCGGGGCGAGCAGTACTTC	CASSLEARGEQYF
TRBJ2-7	NA	NA	TRBV21-1	TGTGCCAGATTACTCGGGACAGACCGCGAGCAGTACTTC	CARLLGTDREQYF
TRBJ1-5	NA	NA	TRBV28	TGTGCCAGCGCATTACAGGGACCAAGGCCCCAGCATTTT	CASALQGPRPQHF
TRBJ2-5	NA	NA	TRBV7-3	TGTGCCAGCAGCCCGGGTGAGCGGGTCCAAGAGACCCAGTACTTC	CASSPGERVQETQYF
TRBJ2-7	NA	TRBD2	TRBV27	TGTGCCAGCAGGGAGCGAGGGAGGGCCTACGAGCAGTACTTC	CASRERGRAYEQYF
TRBJ2-2	NA	NA	TRBV9	TGTGCCAGCAGCGTAGCTTCCCAGGGCGAGCTGTTTTTT	CASSVASQGELFF
TRBJ1-1	NA	NA	TRBV11-2	TGTGCCAGCAACTTGACAGCGAACACTGAAGCTTTCTTT	CASNLTANTEAFF
TRBJ2-4	NA	TRBD1	TRBV6-6	TGTGCCAGCAGTTACTCGGGACAGTGGGAAACCATTCAGTACTTC	CASSYSGQWETIQYF
TRBJ2-7	once	NA	TRBV2	TGTGCCAGCAGGCGAACAGGGAATTCCTACGAGCAGTACTTC	CASRRTGNSYEQYF
TRBJ2-7	NA	TRBD1	TRBV9	TGTGCCAGCAGCGTAGCCGGACAGGGGGCCACCTACGAGCAGTACTTC	CASSVAGQGATYEQYF
TRBJ2-5	once	TRBD1	TRBV19	TGTGCCAGTAACGACAGGGACCAAGAGACCCAGTACTTC	CASNDRDQETQYF
TRBJ1-3	NA	NA	TRBV19	TGTGCCAGTAGTTATCCCATAGGGGCTGGAAACACCATATATTTT	CASSYPIGAGNTIYF
TRBJ2-7	NA	TRBD1	TRBV5-1	TGCGCCAGCAGCTTAATGACAGGGTGGGACGGCGAGCAGTACTTC	CASSLMTGWDGEQYF
TRBJ2-5	NA	NA	TRBV4-1	TGCGCCAGCAGCCAAGACGGGTCCGAGGAGACCCAGTACTTC	CASSQDGSEETQYF
TRBJ1-6	NA	NA	TRBV11-2	TGTGCCAGCAGCTTAGATGAGAGCTCCTATAATTCACCCCTCCACTTT	CASSLDESSYNSPLHF
TRBJ1-3	few	TRBD1	TRBV19	TGTGCCAGTAGTCCGAGGGGGCAAGTAAACACCATATATTTT	CASSPRGQVNTIYF
TRBJ1-1	once	NA	TRBV9	TGTGTCAGCAGCCTATGGAACACTGAAGCTTTCTTT	CVSSLWNTEAFF
TRBJ2-3	NA	TRBD2	TRBV5-4	TGTGCCAGCAGGAAAATGAGTGCTAGCGGGGGAGAGACAGATACGCAGTATTTT	CASRKMSASGGETDTQYF
TRBJ2-7	NA	NA	TRBV5-1	TGCGCCAGCAGCTTGAATCAAGGACAGCGGTGGGAGCAGTACTTC	CASSLNQGQRWEQYF
TRBJ1-6	NA	NA	TRBV5-1	TGCGCCAGCAGCTTGGAGTCTAACTATAATTCACCCCTCCACTTT	CASSLESNYNSPLHF
TRBJ1-4	NA	NA	TRBV5-1	TGCGCCACCTCCTTCGCGGTGGGAACTAATGAAAAACTGTTTTTT	CATSFAVGTNEKLFF
TRBJ1-1	NA	NA	TRBV25-1	TGTGCCAGCAGCACCAGGGTTGGGACTGAAGCTTTCTTT	CASSTRVGTEAFF
TRBJ2-7	few	NA	TRBV7-2	TGTGCCAGTATGGGGGGGCCGAGCTCCTACGAGCAGTACTTC	CASMGGPSSYEQYF
TRBJ1-6	NA	TRBD1	TRBV5-4	TGTGCCAGCAGGGGGGACAGTGGAAATTCACCCCTCCACTTT	CASRGDSGNSPLHF
TRBJ2-3	NA	TRBD2	TRBV6-6	TGTGCCAGCAGCGCTAGCGGGGAAAATACGCAGTATTTT	CASSASGENTQYF
TRBJ2-1	NA	NA	TRBV6-6	TGTGCCAGCAGTTACTCGAGACTCAGGGATGAGCAGTTCTTC	CASSYSRLRDEQFF
TRBJ1-1	NA	NA	TRBV7-5	TGTGCCAAGAACGTACAGGGGTACACTGAAGCTTTCTTT	CAKNVQGYTEAFF
TRBJ2-7	NA	TRBD1	TRBV5-1	TGCGCCAGCAGCCCAGGGACAGGGGGTCCCTACGAGCAGTACTTC	CASSPGTGGPYEQYF
TRBJ1-1	NA	NA	TRBV15	TGTGCCACCAGCTCTCGGTACACTGAAGCTTTCTTT	CATSSRYTEAFF
TRBJ2-7	NA	NA	TRBV6-5	TGTGCCAGCAGTTCCCACCCGGGACTCCCATCCTACGAGCAGTACTTC	CASSSHPGLPSYEQYF
TRBJ1-3	once	NA	TRBV5-8	TGTGCCAGCAGCCGGACAAGTGGAAACACCATATATTTT	CASSRTSGNTIYF
TRBJ2-1	NA	NA	TRBV11-2	TGTGCCAGCAGCTTTAGGCCGGGGGATAGGTACGAGCAGTTCTTC	CASSFRPGDRYEQFF
TRBJ1-1	NA	NA	TRBV7-6	TGTGCCAGCAGCTCACAGAGGAACACTGAAGCTTTCTTT	CASSSQRNTEAFF
TRBJ2-3	NA	NA	TRBV6-1	TGTGCCAGCAGGGAGCATGGGGGGAGTTGGCAGTATTTT	CASREHGGSWQYF
TRBJ2-7	few	TRBD2	TRBV2	TGTGCCAGCAGTCTCGGGACTAGGAGGCCTATGGAGCAGTACTTC	CASSLGTRRPMEQYF
TRBJ1-2	few	NA	TRBV6-5	TGTGCCAGCAGTTCAACCTTGACAGCAAACTATGGCTACACCTTC	CASSSTLTANYGYTF
TRBJ1-1	NA	NA	TRBV7-6	TGTGCCAGCAGCTTAGGGGCATCGAACACTGAAGCTTTCTTT	CASSLGASNTEAFF
TRBJ1-5	NA	TRBD1	TRBV19	TGTGCCAGTAGTCTGGGGGACAGGACCAATCAGCCCCAGCATTTT	CASSLGDRTNQPQHF
TRBJ2-7	NA	TRBD2	TRBV5-1	TGCGCCAGCAGCTTGGGGGCTAGCGGGAGCTCCTACGAGCAGTACTTC	CASSLGASGSSYEQYF
TRBJ1-5	NA	TRBD1	TRBV11-1	TGTGCCAGCAGCTCGGACAGGGACCAGCCCCAGCATTTT	CASSSDRDQPQHF